The 6 T cell receptor beta chains presented below share a single source sample, sequenced in a study of blood T cell repertoires in COVID-19. TCRdb's copy holds only in-frame clones and misses some; the assay was immunoSEQ multiplex PCR. This table has about 74,000 clones, 75% to 85% appearing once. The source material was peripheral blood. The receptor set was obtained from a human donor in a cohort sampled during active COVID-19.

The V and J genes are TRBV5-6 and TRBJ2-5; the D is unclear. CDR1 and CDR2 from the germline V gene are SGHDT and YYEEEE. Trimming removed 4 bases from V and 5 bases from J, with 12 bases in between. The CDR3 contains 13 residues. CDR3 region: CASSVVGVETQYF. The CDR3, as DNA: TGTGCCAGCAGCGTGGTAGGAGTTGAGACCCAGTACTTC.

The chain carries TRBV7-2 and TRBJ2-7; D remains ambiguous. V was cut by 5 bases and J by 5 bases, with 19 bases left in between. The germline V gene has CDR1 SGHTA and CDR2 FQGNSA. The CDR3 extends over 15 amino acids. The CDR3 protein is CASSPPGTSPDEQYF. For the CDR3, the DNA is TGTGCCAGCAGCCCCCCAGGTACCAGCCCCGACGAGCAGTACTTC. The full variable domain, its missing parts supplied by reference TRBV7-2 and TRBJ2-7, is GAGVSQSPSNKVTEKGKDVELRCDPISGHTALYWYRQSLGQGLEFLIYFQGNSAPDKSGLPSDRFSAERTGGSVSTLTIQRTQQEDSAVYLCASSPPGTSPDEQYFGPGTRLTVT.

This sequence joins TRBV6-5 and TRBJ2-7, with D possibly being TRBD2 (5 bases). The CDR3 totals 13 residues. Trimming removed 6 bases at V and 3 bases at J, with 12 bases between. CDR1 and CDR2 (germline): MNHEY, SVGAGI. DNA of the CDR3: TGTGCCAGCAGGAGGGATTTTAACTACGAGCAGTACTTC. Residues: CASRRDFNYEQYF.

This chain joins TRBV29-1 and TRBJ1-6; perhaps TRBD1 as D (5 bases). Germline-derived CDR1 and CDR2 are SQVTM and ANQGSEA. This CDR3 is 14 amino acids long. V was pared by 6 bases and J by 7 bases, with 16 bases between. Here the CDR3 reads CSVSVGGGNSPLHF. The CDR3 coding sequence is TGCAGCGTATCCGTCGGGGGAGGGAATTCACCCCTCCACTTT.

The chain recombines TRBV7-2 with TRBJ1-2; 10 bases fit TRBD1. The V segment lost 5 bases and the J segment 4 bases; nucleotides outside the gene matches: 10. Germline assignment: CDR1 SGHTA and CDR2 FQGNSA. CDR3 size: 16 residues. DNA of the CDR3: TGTGCCAGCAGCGCACGACAGGGGGCGCGGTTCTATGGCTACACCTTC. Its protein product is CASSARQGARFYGYTF.

The chain carries TRBV29-1 and TRBJ1-2; 7 bases agree with TRBD1. V was pared by 6 bases and J by 0 bases, with 4 bases of the junction left unmatched. The CDR3 consists of 13 residues. Germline V gives CDR1 SQVTM, CDR2 ANQGSEA. This chain's CDR3 is CSVADRANYGYTF. The CDR3, as DNA: TGCAGCGTGGCCGACAGGGCTAACTATGGCTACACCTTC.